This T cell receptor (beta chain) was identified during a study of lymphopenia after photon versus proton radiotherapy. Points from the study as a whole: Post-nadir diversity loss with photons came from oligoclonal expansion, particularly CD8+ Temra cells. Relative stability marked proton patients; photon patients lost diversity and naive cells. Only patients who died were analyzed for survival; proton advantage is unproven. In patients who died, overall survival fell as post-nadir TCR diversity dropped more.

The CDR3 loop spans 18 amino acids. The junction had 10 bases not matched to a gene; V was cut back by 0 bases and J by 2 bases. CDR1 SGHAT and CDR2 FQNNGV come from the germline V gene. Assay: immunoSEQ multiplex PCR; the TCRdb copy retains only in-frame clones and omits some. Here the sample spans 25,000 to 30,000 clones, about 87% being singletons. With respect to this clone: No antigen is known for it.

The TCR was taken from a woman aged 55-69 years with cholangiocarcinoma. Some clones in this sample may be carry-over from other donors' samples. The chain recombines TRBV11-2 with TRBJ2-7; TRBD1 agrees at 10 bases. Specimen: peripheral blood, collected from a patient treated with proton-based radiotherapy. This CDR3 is CASSLELRSGQGAYEQYF. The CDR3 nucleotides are TGTGCCAGCAGCTTAGAACTTCGGTCTGGACAGGGGGCCTACGAGCAGTACTTC.